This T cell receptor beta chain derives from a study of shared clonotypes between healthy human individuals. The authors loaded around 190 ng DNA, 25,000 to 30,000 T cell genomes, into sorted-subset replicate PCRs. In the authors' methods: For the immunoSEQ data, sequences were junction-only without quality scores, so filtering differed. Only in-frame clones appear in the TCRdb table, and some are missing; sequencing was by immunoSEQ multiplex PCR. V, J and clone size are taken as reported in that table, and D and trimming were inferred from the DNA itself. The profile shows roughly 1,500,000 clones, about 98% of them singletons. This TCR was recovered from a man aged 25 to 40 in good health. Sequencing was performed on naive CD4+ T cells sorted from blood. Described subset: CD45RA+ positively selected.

Written as DNA, the CDR3 is TGTGCCAGCAGTTACCTACTAGCTATCGGTGAGCAGTTCTTC. Its protein is CASSYLLAIGEQFF. The V call is TRBV6-5, the J call TRBJ2-1; D may be TRBD2 (6 bases). Germline loops: CDR1 MNHEY, CDR2 SVGAGI. The V gene lost 2 bases and the J gene lost 9 bases, with 14 bases spanning the gap. This CDR3 is built from 14 residues.